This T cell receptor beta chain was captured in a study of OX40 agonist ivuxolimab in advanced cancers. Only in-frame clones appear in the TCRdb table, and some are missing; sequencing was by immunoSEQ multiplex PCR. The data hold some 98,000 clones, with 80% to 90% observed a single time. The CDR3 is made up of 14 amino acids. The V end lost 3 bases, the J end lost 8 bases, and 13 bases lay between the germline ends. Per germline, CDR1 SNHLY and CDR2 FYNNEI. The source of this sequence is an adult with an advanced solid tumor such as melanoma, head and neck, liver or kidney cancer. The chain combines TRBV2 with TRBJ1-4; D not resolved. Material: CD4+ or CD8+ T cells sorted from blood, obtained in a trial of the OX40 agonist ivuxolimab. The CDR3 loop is CASSENQLGEKLFF. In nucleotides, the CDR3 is TGTGCCAGCAGTGAGAACCAGCTAGGAGAAAAACTGTTTTTT.